This TCR beta chain was sequenced during a study of CD8 T cells in ankylosing spondylitis. Overall study findings and caveats: Disease-linked clones reportedly concentrated significantly in matched ankylosing spondylitis synovial fluid. Several of the motif variants were reported before in synovial fluid and blood from reactive arthritis. Ankylosing spondylitis blood seemed to carry a telltale TCR beta motif made of several highly homologous variants. Those disease-linked clones were CD8+; they were also relatively rare in peripheral blood.

Concerning this clonotype: Its cognate antigen is unknown.

TCRdb fed the 5' RACE reads into MiXCR, producing one record per CDR3 protein. The sample contains 380,000 or so distinct CDR3 sequences, 20% to 25% of which appear only once. Sequencing was performed on blood, either unsorted or a sorted T cell fraction (not recorded which). The source is a male donor with ankylosing spondylitis or in good health (not recorded which).

CDR3 sequence reads: CASSLDFLNTQYF. CDR3 sequence (DNA): TGTGCCAGCAGTTTAGACTTCCTGAATACGCAGTATTTT. V is TRBV12-3 or TRBV12-4 and J is TRBJ2-3; the D is unclear. V dropped 1 base and J dropped 7 bases, with 9 bases sitting between them. The CDR3 is made up of 13 amino acids.